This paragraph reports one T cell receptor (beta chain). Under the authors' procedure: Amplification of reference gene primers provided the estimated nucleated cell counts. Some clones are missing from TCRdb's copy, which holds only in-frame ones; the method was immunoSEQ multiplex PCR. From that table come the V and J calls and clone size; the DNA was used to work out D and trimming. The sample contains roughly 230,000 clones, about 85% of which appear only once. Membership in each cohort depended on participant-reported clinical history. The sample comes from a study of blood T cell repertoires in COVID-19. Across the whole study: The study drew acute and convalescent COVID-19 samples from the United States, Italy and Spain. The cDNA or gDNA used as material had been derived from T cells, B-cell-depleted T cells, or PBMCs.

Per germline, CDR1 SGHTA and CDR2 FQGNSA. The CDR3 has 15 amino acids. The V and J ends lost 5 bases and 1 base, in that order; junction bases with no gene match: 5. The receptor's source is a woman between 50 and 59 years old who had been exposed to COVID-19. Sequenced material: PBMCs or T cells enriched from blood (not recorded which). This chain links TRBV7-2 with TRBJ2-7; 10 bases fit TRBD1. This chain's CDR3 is CASSRRQGASYEQYF. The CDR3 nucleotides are TGTGCCAGCAGCCGTCGACAGGGGGCGTCCTACGAGCAGTACTTC.